The 14 T cell receptor beta chains reported below all come from one sample, sequenced in a study of T cell responses to AZD1222 COVID-19 vaccine. TCRdb's table, derived via immunoSEQ multiplex PCR, lists solely in-frame clones and lacks some. The sample holds about 200,000 clones, just over 90% seen once. Here the sequenced sample was peripheral blood, taken 28 days after the second dose of the MenACWY control vaccine. The receptors stem from an adult who received the MenACWY meningococcal vaccine as a control.

This chain uses TRBV29-1 with TRBJ1-4; D gene ambiguous. Germline-derived CDR1 and CDR2 are SQVTM and ANQGSEA. The V gene lost 7 bases and the J gene lost 5 bases, with 8 bases spanning the gap. CDR3 size: 11 residues. The CDR3 is CSGSVNEKLFF. The DNA for the CDR3 is TGCAGCGGATCCGTAAATGAAAAACTGTTTTTT.

The chain has TRBV7-2 and TRBJ2-7; D call uncertain. CDR1 and CDR2 (germline): SGHTA, FQGNSA. Trimming shortened V by 1 base and J by 3 bases, and 7 bases separated the two germline ends. The CDR3 has 13 residues. CDR3 in amino acids: CASSLDPSYEQYF. The CDR3 region has the DNA TGTGCCAGCAGCTTAGATCCCAGCTACGAGCAGTACTTC.

This chain uses TRBV18 with TRBJ1-1; 7 bases align to TRBD1. There are 16 residues in the CDR3. V lost 3 bases to trimming and J lost 1 base; unmatched junction nucleotides: 8. Germline values: CDR1 KGHSH, CDR2 LQKENI. The CDR3 loop is CASSPTRQGWNTEAFF. The CDR3 bases are TGTGCCAGCTCACCCACCCGACAGGGCTGGAACACTGAAGCTTTCTTT.

This chain connects TRBV7-2 to TRBJ1-5; a weak D match, TRBD1 (5 bases). Trimming removed 1 base from V and 7 bases from J, with 8 bases in between. CDR1 and CDR2 from the germline V gene are SGHTA and FQGNSA. This CDR3 spans 13 amino acids. Here the CDR3 reads CASSLVRDQPQHF. CDR3 nucleotide sequence: TGTGCCAGCAGCTTAGTCAGGGACCAGCCCCAGCATTTT.

CDR3 sequence (DNA): TGTGCCAGCAGCAGTGGGACAGGGGGTGTTAACACTGAAGCTTTCTTT. It is translated as CASSSGTGGVNTEAFF. This chain joins TRBV11-2 and TRBJ1-1; 11 nucleotides align to TRBD1. The V and J ends lost 5 bases and 2 bases, in that order; junction bases with no gene match: 7. CDR1 and CDR2 (germline): SGHAT, FQNNGV. The CDR3 contains 16 residues.

The chain has TRBV18 and TRBJ1-2, with 7 bases identical to TRBD1. The V gene's germline CDR1 is KGHSH and CDR2 LQKENI. This CDR3 contains 14 residues. Trimming removed 5 bases from V and 0 bases from J; junction bases left unmatched: 3. In nucleotides, the CDR3 is TGTGCCAGCTCAACGGACAGGCCTAACTATGGCTACACCTTC. This codes for CASSTDRPNYGYTF.

Details on this clone: Other DNA sequences in the same sample also yield this CDR3. The V gene is TRBV29-1, the J gene TRBJ1-1; D perhaps matches TRBD1 (5 bases). Deletions cut 7 bases from V and 1 base from J, with 10 bases between. The CDR3 contains 12 residues. Looked up from germline, CDR1 is SQVTM and CDR2 is ANQGSEA. The CDR3 DNA is TGCAGCGCAAGACAGACGAACACTGAAGCTTTCTTT. This gives the protein CSARQTNTEAFF.

J is TRBJ1-4 and V is TRBV28, with 7 nucleotides matching TRBD1. The V segment lost 4 bases and the J segment 9 bases; nucleotides outside the gene matches: 11. The germline V gene encodes CDR1 MDHEN and CDR2 SYDVKM. The CDR3 loop spans 15 amino acids. This chain's CDR3 is CASSSPGTAMKKLFF. CDR3 sequence (DNA): TGTGCCAGCAGTTCCCCGGGGACAGCCATGAAAAAACTGTTTTTT.

The chain couples TRBV19 to TRBJ1-1; D remains unclear. Deletions cut 5 bases from V and 2 bases from J, with 9 bases between. Germline CDR1 is LNHDA and CDR2 is SQIVND (reference sequence). This CDR3 is 13 amino acids long. The CDR3 DNA follows: TGTGCCAGTAGTGCCGCGACCAACACTGAAGCTTTCTTT. Amino acids: CASSAATNTEAFF.

The V and J genes are TRBV5-6 and TRBJ1-5; D is uncertain. V was trimmed by 4 bases and J by 0 bases, leaving 8 bases between them. CDR1 is SGHDT and CDR2 is YYEEEE in the germline V gene. The CDR3 is made up of 14 amino acids. CDR3 in amino acids: CASSTGYSNQPQHF. CDR3 nucleotides: TGTGCCAGCAGCACGGGGTATAGCAATCAGCCCCAGCATTTT.

To note about this clone: A read error is likely, as this CDR3 ends without the conserved phenylalanine or tryptophan. The DNA is left out, because the CDR3 cannot be placed on it with certainty; the CDR3 is given as TCRdb lists it. The chain carries TRBV27 and TRBJ2-7; the table's D call of TRBD2 was not tested on the DNA. With termini counted, the CDR3 has 9 amino acids. CDR1 is MNHEY, CDR2 SMNVEV, per germline (reference sequence). The CDR3 loop is CASSLSSSI.

The J gene is TRBJ2-1, the V gene TRBV18; 7 bases fit TRBD2. The CDR3 loop spans 16 amino acids. Looked up from germline, CDR1 is KGHSH and CDR2 is LQKENI. The ends lost 1 base at V and 9 bases at J; junction bases unmatched: 12. The CDR3 DNA reads as TGTGCCAGCTCACCACTAGTCGGTGTGGGCGGGGGTGAGCAGTTCTTC. Protein: CASSPLVGVGGGEQFF.

The chain recombines TRBV28 with TRBJ1-4, with a tentative D call TRBD1 (5 bases). V lost 5 bases and J 8 bases, leaving 15 bases between the germline ends. The CDR3 has 14 residues. Germline V gene lookup returns CDR1 MDHEN and CDR2 SYDVKM. Here the CDR3 reads CASSAPGGEEKLFF. The DNA for the CDR3 is TGTGCCAGCAGTGCCCCGGGAGGGGAGGAAAAACTGTTTTTT.

V gene TRBV28 combines with J gene TRBJ2-3; D uncertain. The germline V and J ends were trimmed by 3 bases and 6 bases, with 10 bases remaining between them. The CDR3 runs 13 residues. The germline gives CDR1 MDHEN, CDR2 SYDVKM. CDR3 sequence: CASSLGSGDTQYF. CDR3 bases: TGTGCCAGCAGTTTGGGCTCGGGCGATACGCAGTATTTT.